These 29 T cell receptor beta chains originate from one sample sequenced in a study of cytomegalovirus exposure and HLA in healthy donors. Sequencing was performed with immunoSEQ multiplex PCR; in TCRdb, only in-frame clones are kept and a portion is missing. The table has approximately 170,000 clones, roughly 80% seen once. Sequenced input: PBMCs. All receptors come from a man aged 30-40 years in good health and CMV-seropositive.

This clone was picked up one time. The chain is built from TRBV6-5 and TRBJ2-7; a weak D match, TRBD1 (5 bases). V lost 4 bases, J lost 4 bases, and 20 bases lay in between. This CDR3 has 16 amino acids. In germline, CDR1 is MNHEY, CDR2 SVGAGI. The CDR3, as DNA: TGTGCCAGCAGTTTCCAGCAGGGCCCCCTTCTTTACGAGCAGTACTTC. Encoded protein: CASSFQQGPLLYEQYF.

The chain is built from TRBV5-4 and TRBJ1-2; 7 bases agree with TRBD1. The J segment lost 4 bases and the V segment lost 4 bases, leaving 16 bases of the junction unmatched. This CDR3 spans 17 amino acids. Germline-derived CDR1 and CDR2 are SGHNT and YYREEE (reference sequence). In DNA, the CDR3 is TGTGCCAGCAGCCCTTCAATTGACAGGGCGTTCCTCTATGGCTACACCTTC. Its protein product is CASSPSIDRAFLYGYTF.

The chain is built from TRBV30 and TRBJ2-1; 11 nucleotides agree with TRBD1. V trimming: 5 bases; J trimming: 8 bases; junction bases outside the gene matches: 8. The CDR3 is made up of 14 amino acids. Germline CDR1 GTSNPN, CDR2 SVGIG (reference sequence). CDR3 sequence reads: CAWGGTGGLDEQFF. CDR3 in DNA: TGTGCCTGGGGGGGGACAGGGGGTCTCGATGAGCAGTTCTTC.

The CDR3 loop is CASSDGQRESYEQYF. CDR3 in DNA: TGTGCCAGCAGCGACGGACAGCGTGAATCCTACGAGCAGTACTTC. This sequence joins TRBV13 and TRBJ2-7; a possible D gene is TRBD1 (6 bases). Trimming pared 5 bases from V and 1 base from J, leaving 15 bases between. Germline V gene lookup returns CDR1 PRHDT and CDR2 FYEKMQ (reference sequence). The CDR3 totals 15 residues.

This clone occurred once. The CDR3 DNA reads TGTGCCAGTAGAAGGGACAGAGTTCTCTATGGCTACACCTTC. Translating it yields CASRRDRVLYGYTF. The chain carries TRBV19 and TRBJ1-2; 7 nucleotides line up with TRBD1. V dropped 6 bases and J dropped 4; count of bases not matched to a gene: 8. The CDR3 runs to 14 residues. The germline V gene encodes CDR1 LNHDA and CDR2 SQIVND (reference sequence). Drawing the rest from reference TRBV19 and TRBJ1-2, the complete variable domain is DGGITQSPKYLFRKEGQNVTLSCEQNLNHDAMYWYRQDPGQGLRLIYYSQIVNDFQKGDIAEGYSVSREKKESFPLTVTSAQKNPTAFYLCASRRDRVLYGYTFGSGTRLTVV.

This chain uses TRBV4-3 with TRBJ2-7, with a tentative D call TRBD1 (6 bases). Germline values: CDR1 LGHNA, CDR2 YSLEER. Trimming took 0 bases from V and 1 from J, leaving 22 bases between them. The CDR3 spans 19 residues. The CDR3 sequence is CASSQDNVRRGKLSYEQYF. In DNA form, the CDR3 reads TGCGCCAGCAGCCAAGATAACGTCCGAAGGGGGAAGTTGTCCTACGAGCAGTACTTC.

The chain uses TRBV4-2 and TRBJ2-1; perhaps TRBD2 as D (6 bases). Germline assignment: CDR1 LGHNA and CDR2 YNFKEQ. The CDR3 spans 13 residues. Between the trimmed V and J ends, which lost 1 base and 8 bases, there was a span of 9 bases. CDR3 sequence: CASSQGGVDEQFF. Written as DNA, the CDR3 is TGTGCCAGCAGCCAAGGGGGGGTCGATGAGCAGTTCTTC.

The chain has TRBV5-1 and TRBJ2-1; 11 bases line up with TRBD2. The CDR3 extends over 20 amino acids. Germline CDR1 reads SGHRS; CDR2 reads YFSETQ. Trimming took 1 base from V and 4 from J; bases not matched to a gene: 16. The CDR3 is CASSLLGTSTSGGDYNEQFF. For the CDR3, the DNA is TGCGCCAGCAGCTTGCTGGGAACTAGTACTAGCGGGGGTGATTACAATGAGCAGTTCTTC. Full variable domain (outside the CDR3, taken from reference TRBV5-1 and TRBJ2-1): KAGVTQTPRYLIKTRGQQVTLSCSPISGHRSVSWYQQTPGQGLQFLFEYFSETQRNKGNFPGRFSGRQFSNSRSEMNVSTLELGDSALYLCASSLLGTSTSGGDYNEQFFGPGTRLTVL.

The CDR3 DNA sequence: TGTGCCAGCAGCGTGACAGGGTTGGCCGGGGAGCTGTTTTTT. It specifies CASSVTGLAGELFF. The rearrangement uses TRBV11-3 and TRBJ2-2; 7 bases map to TRBD1. This CDR3 is 14 amino acids long. Per the germline V gene, CDR1 is SGHNT and CDR2 is YENEEA. The V and J ends lost 5 bases and 6 bases, in that order; junction bases with no gene match: 6.

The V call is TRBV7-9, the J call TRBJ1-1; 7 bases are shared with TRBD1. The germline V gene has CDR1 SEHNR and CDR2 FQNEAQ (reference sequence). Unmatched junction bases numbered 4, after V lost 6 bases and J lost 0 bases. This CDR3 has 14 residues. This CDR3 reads CASSRQGVNTEAFF. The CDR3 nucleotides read TGTGCCAGCAGTAGACAGGGAGTGAACACTGAAGCTTTCTTT. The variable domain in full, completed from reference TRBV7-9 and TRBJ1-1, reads DTGVSQNPRHKITKRGQNVTFRCDPISEHNRLYWYRQTLGQGPEFLTYFQNEAQLEKSRLLSDRFSAERPKGSFSTLEIQRTEQGDSAMYLCASSRQGVNTEAFFGQGTRLTVV.

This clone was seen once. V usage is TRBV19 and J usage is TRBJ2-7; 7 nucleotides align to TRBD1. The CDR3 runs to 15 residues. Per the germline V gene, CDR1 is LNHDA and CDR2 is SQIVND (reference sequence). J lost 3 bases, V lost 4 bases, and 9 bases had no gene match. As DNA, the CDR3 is TGTGCCAGTAGTACCTTGCCGGGACAGAGCTACGAGCAGTACTTC. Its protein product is CASSTLPGQSYEQYF.

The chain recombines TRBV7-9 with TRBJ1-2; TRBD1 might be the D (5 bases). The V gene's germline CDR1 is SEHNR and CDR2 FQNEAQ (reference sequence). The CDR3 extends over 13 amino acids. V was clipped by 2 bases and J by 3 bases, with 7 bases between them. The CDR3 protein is CASSLSGYYGYTF. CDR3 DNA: TGTGCCAGCAGCTTATCAGGGTACTATGGCTACACCTTC.

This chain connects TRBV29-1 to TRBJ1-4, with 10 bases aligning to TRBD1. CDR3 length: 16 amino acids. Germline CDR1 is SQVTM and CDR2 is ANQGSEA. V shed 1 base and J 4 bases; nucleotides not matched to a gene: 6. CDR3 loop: CSVEVGRDRGNEKLFF. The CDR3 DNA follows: TGCAGCGTTGAAGTAGGGAGGGACAGGGGTAATGAAAAACTGTTTTTT.

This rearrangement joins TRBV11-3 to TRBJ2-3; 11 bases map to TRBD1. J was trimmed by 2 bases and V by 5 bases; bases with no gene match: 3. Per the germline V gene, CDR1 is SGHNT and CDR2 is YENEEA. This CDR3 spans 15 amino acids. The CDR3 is CASSPGQGDTDTQYF. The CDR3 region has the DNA TGTGCCAGCAGCCCGGGACAGGGGGACACAGATACGCAGTATTTT.

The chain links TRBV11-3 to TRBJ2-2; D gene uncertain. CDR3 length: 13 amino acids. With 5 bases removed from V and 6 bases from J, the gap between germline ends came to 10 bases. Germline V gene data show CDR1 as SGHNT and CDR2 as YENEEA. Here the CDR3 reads CASSRMAAGELFF. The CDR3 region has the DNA TGTGCCAGCAGCCGCATGGCCGCCGGGGAGCTGTTTTTT.

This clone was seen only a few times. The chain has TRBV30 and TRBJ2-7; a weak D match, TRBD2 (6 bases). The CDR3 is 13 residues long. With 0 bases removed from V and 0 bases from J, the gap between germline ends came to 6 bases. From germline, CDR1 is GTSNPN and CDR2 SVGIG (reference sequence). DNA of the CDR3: TGTGCCTGGAGTGTGGGGGGCTCCTACGAGCAGTACTTC. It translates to CAWSVGGSYEQYF.

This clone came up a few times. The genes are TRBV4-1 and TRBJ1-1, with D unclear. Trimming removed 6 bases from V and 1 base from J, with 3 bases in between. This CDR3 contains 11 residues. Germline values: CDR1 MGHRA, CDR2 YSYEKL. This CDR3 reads CASRANTEAFF. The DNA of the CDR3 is TGCGCCAGCAGGGCGAACACTGAAGCTTTCTTT.

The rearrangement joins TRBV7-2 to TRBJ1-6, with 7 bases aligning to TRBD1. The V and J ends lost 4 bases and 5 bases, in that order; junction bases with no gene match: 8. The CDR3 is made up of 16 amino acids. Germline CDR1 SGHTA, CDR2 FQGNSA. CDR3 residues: CASSSQGSVNNSPLHF. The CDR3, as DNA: TGTGCCAGCAGCTCACAGGGGTCGGTTAATAATTCACCCCTCCACTTT.

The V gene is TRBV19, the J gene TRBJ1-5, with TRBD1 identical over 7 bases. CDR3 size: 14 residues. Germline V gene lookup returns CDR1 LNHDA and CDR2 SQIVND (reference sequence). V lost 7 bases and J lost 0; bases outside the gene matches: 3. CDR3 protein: CASIGTASNQPQHF. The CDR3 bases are TGTGCCAGTATAGGGACAGCTAGCAATCAGCCCCAGCATTTT.

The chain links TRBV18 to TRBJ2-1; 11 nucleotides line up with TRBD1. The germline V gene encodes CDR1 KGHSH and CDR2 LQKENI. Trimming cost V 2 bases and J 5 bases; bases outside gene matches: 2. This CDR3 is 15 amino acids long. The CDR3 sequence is CASSPGDRGDNEQFF. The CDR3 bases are TGTGCCAGCTCACCAGGGGACAGGGGGGACAATGAGCAGTTCTTC. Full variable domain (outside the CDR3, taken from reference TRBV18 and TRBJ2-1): NAGVMQNPRHLVRRRGQEARLRCSPMKGHSHVYWYRQLPEEGLKFMVYLQKENIIDESGMPKERFSAEFPKEGPSILRIQQVVRGDSAAYFCASSPGDRGDNEQFFGPGTRLTVL.

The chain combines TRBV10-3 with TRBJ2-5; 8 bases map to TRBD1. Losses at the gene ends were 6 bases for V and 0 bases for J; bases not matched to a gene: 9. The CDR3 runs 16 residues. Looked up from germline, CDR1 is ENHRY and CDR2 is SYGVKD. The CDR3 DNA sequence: TGTGCCATCAGCCTAAGGGAGACAGGGGACCAAGAGACCCAGTACTTC. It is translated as CAISLRETGDQETQYF.

The CDR3 is CASSVGSGGDYEQYF. Written as DNA, the CDR3 is TGTGCCAGCAGCGTAGGGAGTGGGGGCGACTACGAGCAGTACTTC. The rearrangement links TRBV9 to TRBJ2-7, with D maybe TRBD1 (6 bases). The V end was cut by 0 bases, the J end by 3 bases, with 13 bases between. The CDR3 loop spans 15 amino acids. Germline-derived CDR1 and CDR2 are SGDLS and YYNGEE.

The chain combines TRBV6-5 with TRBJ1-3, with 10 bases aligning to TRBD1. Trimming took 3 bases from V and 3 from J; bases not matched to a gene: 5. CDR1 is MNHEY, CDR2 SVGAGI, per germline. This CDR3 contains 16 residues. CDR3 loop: CASSYGTGVSGNTIYF. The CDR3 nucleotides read TGTGCCAGCAGTTATGGGACAGGGGTTAGTGGAAACACCATATATTTT.

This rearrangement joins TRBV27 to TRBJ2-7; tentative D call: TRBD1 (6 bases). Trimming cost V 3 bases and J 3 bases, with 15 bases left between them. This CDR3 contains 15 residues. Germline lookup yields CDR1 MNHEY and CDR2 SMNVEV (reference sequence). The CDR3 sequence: CASSFAGQFVYEQYF. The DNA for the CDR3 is TGTGCCAGCAGTTTCGCCGGACAGTTCGTCTACGAGCAGTACTTC.

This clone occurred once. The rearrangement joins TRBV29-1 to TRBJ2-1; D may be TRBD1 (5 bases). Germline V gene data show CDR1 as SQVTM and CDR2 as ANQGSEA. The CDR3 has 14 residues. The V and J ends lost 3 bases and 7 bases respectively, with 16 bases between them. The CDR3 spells CSVEGQGTSNEQFF. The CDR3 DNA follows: TGCAGCGTTGAGGGGCAGGGTACGTCTAATGAGCAGTTCTTC.

The CDR3 coding sequence is TGTGCCAGCAGCGTAGCGGGGAAGCTCACAGATACGCAGTATTTT. Translated, it gives CASSVAGKLTDTQYF. This chain connects TRBV9 to TRBJ2-3; TRBD2 might be the D (5 bases). Looked up from germline, CDR1 is SGDLS and CDR2 is YYNGEE. This CDR3 has 15 residues. Trimming left V 0 bases short and J 2 bases short, with 10 bases between.

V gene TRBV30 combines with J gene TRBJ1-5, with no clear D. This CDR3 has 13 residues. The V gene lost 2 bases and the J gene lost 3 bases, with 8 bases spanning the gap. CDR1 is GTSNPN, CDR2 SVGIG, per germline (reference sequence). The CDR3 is CAWSRQNNQPQHF. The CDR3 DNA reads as TGTGCCTGGAGTCGCCAGAACAATCAGCCCCAGCATTTT.

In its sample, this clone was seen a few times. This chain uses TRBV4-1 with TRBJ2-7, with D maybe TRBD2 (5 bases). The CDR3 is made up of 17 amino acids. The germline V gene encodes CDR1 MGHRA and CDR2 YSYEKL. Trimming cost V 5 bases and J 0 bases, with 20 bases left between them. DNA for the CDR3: TGCGCCAGCAGCGCAGGCTCATTCGGGGTTAACTCCTACGAGCAGTACTTC. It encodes CASSAGSFGVNSYEQYF.

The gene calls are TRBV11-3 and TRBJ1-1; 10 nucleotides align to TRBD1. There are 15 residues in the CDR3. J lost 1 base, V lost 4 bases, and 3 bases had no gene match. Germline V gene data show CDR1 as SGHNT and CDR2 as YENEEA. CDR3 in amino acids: CASSYGQGGNTEAFF. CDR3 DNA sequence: TGTGCCAGCAGCTACGGACAGGGGGGGAACACTGAAGCTTTCTTT.